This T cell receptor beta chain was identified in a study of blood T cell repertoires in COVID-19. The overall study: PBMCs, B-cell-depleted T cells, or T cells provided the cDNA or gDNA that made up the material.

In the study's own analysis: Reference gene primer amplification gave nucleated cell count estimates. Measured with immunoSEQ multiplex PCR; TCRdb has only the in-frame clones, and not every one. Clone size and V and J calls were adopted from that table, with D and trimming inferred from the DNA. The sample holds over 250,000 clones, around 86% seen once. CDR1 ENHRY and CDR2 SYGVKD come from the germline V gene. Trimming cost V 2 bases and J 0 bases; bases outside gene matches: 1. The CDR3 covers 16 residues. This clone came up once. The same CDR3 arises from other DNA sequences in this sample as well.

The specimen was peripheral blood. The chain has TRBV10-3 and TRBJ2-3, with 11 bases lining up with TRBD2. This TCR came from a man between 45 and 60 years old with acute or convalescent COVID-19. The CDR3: CAISEGLAGSTDTQYF. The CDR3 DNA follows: TGTGCCATCAGTGAGGGACTAGCGGGCAGCACAGATACGCAGTATTTT.